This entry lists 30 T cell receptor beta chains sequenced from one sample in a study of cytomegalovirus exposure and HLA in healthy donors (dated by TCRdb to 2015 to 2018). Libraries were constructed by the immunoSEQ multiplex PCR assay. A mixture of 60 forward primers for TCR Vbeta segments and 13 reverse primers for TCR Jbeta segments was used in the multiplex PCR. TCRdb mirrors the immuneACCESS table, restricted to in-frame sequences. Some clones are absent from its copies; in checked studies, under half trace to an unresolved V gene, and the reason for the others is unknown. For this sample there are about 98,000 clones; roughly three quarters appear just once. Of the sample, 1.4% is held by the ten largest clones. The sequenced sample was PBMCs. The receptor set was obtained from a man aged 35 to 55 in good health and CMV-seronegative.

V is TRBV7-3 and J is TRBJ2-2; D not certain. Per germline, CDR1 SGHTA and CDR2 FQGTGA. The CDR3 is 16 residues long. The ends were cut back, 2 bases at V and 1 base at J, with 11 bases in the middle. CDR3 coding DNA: TGTGCCAGCAGCTTAGCAGACCGCGGGAACACCGGGGAGCTGTTTTTT. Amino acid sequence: CASSLADRGNTGELFF.

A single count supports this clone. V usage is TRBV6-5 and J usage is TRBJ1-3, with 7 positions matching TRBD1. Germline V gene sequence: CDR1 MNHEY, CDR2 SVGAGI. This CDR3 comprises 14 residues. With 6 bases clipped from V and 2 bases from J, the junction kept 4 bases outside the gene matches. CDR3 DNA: TGTGCCAGCAGCTCGACAGGGACTGGAAACACCATATATTTT. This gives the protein CASSSTGTGNTIYF.

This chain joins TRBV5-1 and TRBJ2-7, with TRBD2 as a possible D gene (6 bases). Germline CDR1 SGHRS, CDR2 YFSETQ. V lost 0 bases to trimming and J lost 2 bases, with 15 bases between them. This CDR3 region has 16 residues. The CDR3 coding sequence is TGCGCCAGCAGCTTGGGATTTGCAAGGACTACCTACGAGCAGTACTTC. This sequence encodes CASSLGFARTTYEQYF.

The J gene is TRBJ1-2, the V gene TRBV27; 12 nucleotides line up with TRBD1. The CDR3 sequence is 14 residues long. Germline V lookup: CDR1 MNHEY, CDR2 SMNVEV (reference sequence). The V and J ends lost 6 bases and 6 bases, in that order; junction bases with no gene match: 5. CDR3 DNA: TGTGCCAGCAGGCCCGGGACAGGGGGCAATGGCTACACCTTC. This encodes CASRPGTGGNGYTF.

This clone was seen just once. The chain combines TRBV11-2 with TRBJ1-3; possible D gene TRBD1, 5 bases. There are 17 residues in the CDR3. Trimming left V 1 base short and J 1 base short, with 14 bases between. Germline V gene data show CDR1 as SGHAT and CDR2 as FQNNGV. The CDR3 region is CASSLAFTGASGNTIYF. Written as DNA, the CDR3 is TGTGCCAGCAGCTTAGCTTTCACAGGAGCATCTGGAAACACCATATATTTT.

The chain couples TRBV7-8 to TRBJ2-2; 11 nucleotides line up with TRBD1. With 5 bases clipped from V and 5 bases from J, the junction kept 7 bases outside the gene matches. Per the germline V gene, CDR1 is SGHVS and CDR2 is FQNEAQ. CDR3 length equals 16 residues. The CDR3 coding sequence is TGTGCCAGCAGCAACCCCCGGGACAGGGGGACCGGGGAGCTGTTTTTT. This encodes CASSNPRDRGTGELFF.

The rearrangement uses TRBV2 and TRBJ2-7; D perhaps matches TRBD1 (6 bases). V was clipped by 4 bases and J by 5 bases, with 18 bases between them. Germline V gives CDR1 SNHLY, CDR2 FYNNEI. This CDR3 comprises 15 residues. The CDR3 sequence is CASSAPQGTSNEQYF. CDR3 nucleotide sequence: TGTGCCAGCAGTGCCCCACAGGGAACTTCAAACGAGCAGTACTTC.

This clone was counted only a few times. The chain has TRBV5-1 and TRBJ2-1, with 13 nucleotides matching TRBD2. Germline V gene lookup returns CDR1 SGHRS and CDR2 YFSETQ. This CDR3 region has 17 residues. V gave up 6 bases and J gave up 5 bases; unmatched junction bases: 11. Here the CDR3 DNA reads TGCGCCAGCACGAGGCAGGGGGGACTAGCGGGACACAATGAGCAGTTCTTC. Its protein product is CASTRQGGLAGHNEQFF.

This chain's CDR3 is CASSPDRSTDTQYF. CDR3 bases: TGTGCCAGTAGTCCGGACAGGTCCACAGATACGCAGTATTTT. The chain links TRBV19 to TRBJ2-3; 7 positions match TRBD1. The CDR3 has 14 residues. V lost 5 bases to trimming and J lost 2 bases; unmatched junction nucleotides: 4. Looked up from germline, CDR1 is LNHDA and CDR2 is SQIVND (reference sequence).

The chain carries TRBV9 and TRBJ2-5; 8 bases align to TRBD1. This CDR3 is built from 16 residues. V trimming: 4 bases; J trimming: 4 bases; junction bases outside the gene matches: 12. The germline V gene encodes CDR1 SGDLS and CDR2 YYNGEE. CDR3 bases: TGTGCCAGCAGCATCCCCCCACAGGGGGGTAGAGAGACCCAGTACTTC. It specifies CASSIPPQGGRETQYF.

This chain's CDR3 is CASSLGDRFSNEKLFF. The CDR3 nucleotides are TGTGCCAGCAGCTTGGGTGACAGATTCTCTAATGAAAAACTGTTTTTT. V and J are TRBV5-4 and TRBJ1-4; a possible D gene is TRBD1 (5 bases). The V gene lost 0 bases and the J gene lost 3 bases, with 12 bases spanning the gap. The CDR3 runs 16 residues. The germline V gene encodes CDR1 SGHNT and CDR2 YYREEE (reference sequence).

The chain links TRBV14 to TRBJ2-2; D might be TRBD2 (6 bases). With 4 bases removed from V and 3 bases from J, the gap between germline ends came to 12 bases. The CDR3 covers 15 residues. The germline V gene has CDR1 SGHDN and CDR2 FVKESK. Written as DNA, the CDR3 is TGTGCCAGCAGCCGTCGTTGGGGGGACACCGGGGAGCTGTTTTTT. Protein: CASSRRWGDTGELFF.

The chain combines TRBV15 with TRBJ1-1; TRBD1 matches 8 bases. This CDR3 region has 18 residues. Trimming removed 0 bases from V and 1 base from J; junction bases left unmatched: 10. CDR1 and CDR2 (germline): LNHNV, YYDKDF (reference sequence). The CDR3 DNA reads TGTGCCACCAGCAGAGAAGGGCTCGCCGACAGGGGGAACACTGAAGCTTTCTTT. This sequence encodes CATSREGLADRGNTEAFF.

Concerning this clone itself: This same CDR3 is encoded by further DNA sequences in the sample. Here the CDR3 DNA reads TGTGCCAGCAGCGTGGGACAGGGAGATGAAAAACTGTTTTTT. This codes for CASSVGQGDEKLFF. The V gene is TRBV9, the J gene TRBJ1-4; 9 nucleotides agree with TRBD1. Trimming took 2 bases from V and 6 from J; bases not matched to a gene: 2. The germline gives CDR1 SGDLS, CDR2 YYNGEE. CDR3 length: 14 residues.

CDR3 DNA sequence: TGTGCCAGCAGAAAGGAGCTCCCGGGGACCCAGTACTTC. This encodes CASRKELPGTQYF. The chain combines TRBV28 with TRBJ2-5; the D is unclear. Germline lookup yields CDR1 MDHEN and CDR2 SYDVKM. Trimming took 6 bases from V and 7 from J, leaving 15 bases between them. CDR3 length: 13 amino acids.

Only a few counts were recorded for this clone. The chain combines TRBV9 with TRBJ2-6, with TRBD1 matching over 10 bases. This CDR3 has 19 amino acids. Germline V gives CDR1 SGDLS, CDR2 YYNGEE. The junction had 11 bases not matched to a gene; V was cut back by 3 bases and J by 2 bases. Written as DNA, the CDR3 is TGTGCCAGCAGCGGACTACCCGGGACAGGGGACCCTGGGGCCAACGTCCTGACTTTC. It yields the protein CASSGLPGTGDPGANVLTF.

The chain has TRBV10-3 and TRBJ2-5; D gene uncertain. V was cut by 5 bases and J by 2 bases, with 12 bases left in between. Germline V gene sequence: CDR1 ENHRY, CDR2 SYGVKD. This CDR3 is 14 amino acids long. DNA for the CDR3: TGTGCCATCAGTTCCTCGACAAGACAAGAGACCCAGTACTTC. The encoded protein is CAISSSTRQETQYF.

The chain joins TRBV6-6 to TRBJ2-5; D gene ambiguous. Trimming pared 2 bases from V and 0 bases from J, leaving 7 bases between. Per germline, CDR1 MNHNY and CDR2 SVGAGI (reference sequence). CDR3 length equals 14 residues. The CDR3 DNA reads TGTGCCAGCAGTTACGGGCAGGACCAAGAGACCCAGTACTTC. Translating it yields CASSYGQDQETQYF.

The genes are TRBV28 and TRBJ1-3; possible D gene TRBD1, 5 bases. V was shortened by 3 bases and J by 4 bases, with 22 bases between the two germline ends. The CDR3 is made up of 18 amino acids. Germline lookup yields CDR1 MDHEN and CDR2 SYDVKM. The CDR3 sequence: CASSFSPTDETLGNTIYF. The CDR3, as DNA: TGTGCCAGCAGTTTTTCTCCGACAGATGAAACCCTAGGAAACACCATATATTTT.

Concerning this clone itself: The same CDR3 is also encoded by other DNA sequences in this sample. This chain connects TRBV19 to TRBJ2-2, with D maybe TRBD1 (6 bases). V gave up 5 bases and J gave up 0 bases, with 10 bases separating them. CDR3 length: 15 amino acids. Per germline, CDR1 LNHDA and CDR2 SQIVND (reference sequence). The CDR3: CASSRGGTNTGELFF. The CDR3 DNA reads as TGTGCCAGTAGTCGTGGGGGCACGAACACCGGGGAGCTGTTTTTT. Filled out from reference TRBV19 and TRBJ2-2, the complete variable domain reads DGGITQSPKYLFRKEGQNVTLSCEQNLNHDAMYWYRQDPGQGLRLIYYSQIVNDFQKGDIAEGYSVSREKKESFPLTVTSAQKNPTAFYLCASSRGGTNTGELFFGEGSRLTVL.

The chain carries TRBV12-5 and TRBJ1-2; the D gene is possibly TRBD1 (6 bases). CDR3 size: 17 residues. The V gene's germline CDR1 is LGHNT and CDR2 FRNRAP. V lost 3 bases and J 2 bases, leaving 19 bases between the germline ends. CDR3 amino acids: CASGFSLGDITNYGYTF. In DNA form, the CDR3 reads TGTGCTAGTGGTTTCAGCTTAGGGGACATCACGAACTATGGCTACACCTTC. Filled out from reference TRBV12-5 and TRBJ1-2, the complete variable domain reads DARVTQTPRHKVTEMGQEVTMRCQPILGHNTVFWYRQTMMQGLELLAYFRNRAPLDDSGMPKDRFSAEMPDATLATLKIQPSEPRDSAVYFCASGFSLGDITNYGYTFGSGTRLTVV.

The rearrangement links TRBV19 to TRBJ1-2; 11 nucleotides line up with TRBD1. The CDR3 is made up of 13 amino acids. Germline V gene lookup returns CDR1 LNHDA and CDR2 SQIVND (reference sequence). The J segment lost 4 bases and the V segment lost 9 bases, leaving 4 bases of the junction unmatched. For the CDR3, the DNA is TGTGCCAGCAGGACAGGGGGCGCCTATGGCTACACCTTC. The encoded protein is CASRTGGAYGYTF.

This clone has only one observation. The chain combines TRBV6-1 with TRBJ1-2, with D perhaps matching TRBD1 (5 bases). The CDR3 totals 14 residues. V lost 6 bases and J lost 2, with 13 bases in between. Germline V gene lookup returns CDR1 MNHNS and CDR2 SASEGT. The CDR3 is CASRSRGMNYGYTF. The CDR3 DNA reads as TGTGCCAGCAGGTCACGGGGGATGAACTATGGCTACACCTTC.

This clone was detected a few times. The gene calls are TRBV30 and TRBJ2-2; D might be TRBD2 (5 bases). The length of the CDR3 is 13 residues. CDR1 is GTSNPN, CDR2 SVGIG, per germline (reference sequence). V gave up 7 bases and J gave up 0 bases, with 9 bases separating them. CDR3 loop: CAFSGTNTGELFF. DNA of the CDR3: TGTGCCTTTTCCGGGACGAACACCGGGGAGCTGTTTTTT.

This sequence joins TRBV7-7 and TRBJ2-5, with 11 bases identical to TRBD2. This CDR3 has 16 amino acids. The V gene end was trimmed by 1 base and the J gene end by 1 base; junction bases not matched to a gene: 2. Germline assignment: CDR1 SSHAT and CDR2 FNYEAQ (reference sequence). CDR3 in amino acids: CASSLGLAGGQETQYF. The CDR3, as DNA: TGTGCCAGCAGCTTAGGGCTAGCGGGGGGCCAAGAGACCCAGTACTTC.

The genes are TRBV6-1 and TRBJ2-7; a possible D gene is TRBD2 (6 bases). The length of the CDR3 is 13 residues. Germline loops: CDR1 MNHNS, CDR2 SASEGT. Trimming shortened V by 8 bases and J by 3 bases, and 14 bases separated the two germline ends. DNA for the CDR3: TGTGCCAGCGGGCGGGGCATGTACTACGAGCAGTACTTC. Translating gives CASGRGMYYEQYF.

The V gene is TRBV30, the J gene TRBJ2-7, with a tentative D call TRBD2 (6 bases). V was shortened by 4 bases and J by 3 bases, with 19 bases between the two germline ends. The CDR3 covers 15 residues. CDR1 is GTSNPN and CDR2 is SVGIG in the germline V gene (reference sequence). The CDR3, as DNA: TGTGCCTGGAATCCCCGGGCGGAGGGTAGCTACGAGCAGTACTTC. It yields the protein CAWNPRAEGSYEQYF.

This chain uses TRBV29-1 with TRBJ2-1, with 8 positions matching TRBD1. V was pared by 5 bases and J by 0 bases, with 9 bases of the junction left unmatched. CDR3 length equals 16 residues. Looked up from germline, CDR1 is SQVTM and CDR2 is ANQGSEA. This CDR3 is CSVSPGQVNSYNEQFF. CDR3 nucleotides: TGCAGCGTTTCCCCGGGACAGGTGAACTCCTACAATGAGCAGTTCTTC.

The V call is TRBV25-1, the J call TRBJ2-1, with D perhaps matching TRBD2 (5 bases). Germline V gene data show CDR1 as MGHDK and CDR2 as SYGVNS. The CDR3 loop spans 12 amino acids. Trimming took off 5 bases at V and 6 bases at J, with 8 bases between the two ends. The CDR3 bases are TGTGCCAGCAGTCCGAGGGCCAATGAGCAGTTCTTC. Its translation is CASSPRANEQFF. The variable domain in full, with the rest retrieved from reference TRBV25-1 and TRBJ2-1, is EADIYQTPRYLVIGTGKKITLECSQTMGHDKMYWYQQDPGMELHLIHYSYGVNSTEKGDLSSESTVSRIRTEHFPLTLESARPSHTSQYLCASSPRANEQFFGPGTRLTVL.

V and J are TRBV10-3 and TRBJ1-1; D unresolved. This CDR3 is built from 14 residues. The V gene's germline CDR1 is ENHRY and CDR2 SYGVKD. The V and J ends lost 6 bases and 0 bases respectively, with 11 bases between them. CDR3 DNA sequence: TGTGCCATCAGCCTAGAGAGGCTGAACACTGAAGCTTTCTTT. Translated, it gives CAISLERLNTEAFF.